Shown below are 9 T cell receptor beta chains from a single sample sequenced in a study of blood T cell repertoires in COVID-19. Profiled with immunoSEQ multiplex PCR; TCRdb holds only in-frame clones, not every one. This table has hundreds of thousands of clones, 83% appearing once. Input material: peripheral blood. The receptors come from a woman aged 45 to 65 with acute or convalescent COVID-19.

The V call is TRBV21-1, the J call TRBJ1-5; the listed D gene, TRBD1, was not tested against the DNA. TRBV21-1 is a known pseudogene. This CDR3 is 18 amino acids long. DNA for the CDR3: TGTGCCAGCACCTGCGGCCCCCGATGGACAGGGGTCAATCAGCCCCAGCATTTT. Translation: CASTCGPRWTGVNQPQHF.

The chain combines TRBV28 with TRBJ1-2; 8 bases line up with TRBD1. This CDR3 has 17 residues. J gave up 3 bases and V 6 bases, and 15 bases lay outside the gene matches. Germline CDR1 MDHEN, CDR2 SYDVKM. CDR3 coding DNA: TGTGCCAGCAGCTATAGTCGGCCAGGGGGCCTGGACTATGGCTACACCTTC. Protein sequence: CASSYSRPGGLDYGYTF.

A word on this clone: This likely reflects a read error, since a far larger clone is one base away. V usage is TRBV3-1 (or the pseudogene TRBV3-2) and J usage is TRBJ1-6; weak D call: TRBD1 (5 bases). Germline lookup yields CDR1 LGHDT and CDR2 YNNKEL (reference sequence). The CDR3 contains 16 residues. V lost 0 bases and J lost 10, with 16 bases in between. CDR3 region: CASSQELGGGDSPLHF. CDR3 nucleotides: TGTGCCAGCAGCCAAGAATTGGGGGGAGGCGACTCACCCCTCCACTTT.

The chain combines TRBV14 with TRBJ1-2, with D unresolved. The CDR3 consists of 15 residues. Trimming took 0 bases from V and 8 from J, leaving 16 bases between them. The germline CDR1 and CDR2 sequences are SGHDN and FVKESK. Written as DNA, the CDR3 is TGTGCCAGCAGCCAAGATACTTATACGGGAAGCGGCTACACCTTC. Translation gives CASSQDTYTGSGYTF.

In its sample, this clone was seen once. The V gene is TRBV3-1 (or the pseudogene TRBV3-2), the J gene TRBJ2-7, with a weak D call TRBD2 (6 bases). Trimming shortened V by 5 bases and J by 5 bases, and 13 bases separated the two germline ends. The germline V gene encodes CDR1 LGHDT and CDR2 YNNKEL (reference sequence). This CDR3 has 13 amino acids. CDR3 nucleotide sequence: TGTGCCAGCAGCGGATGGGGGGTTAACGAGCAGTACTTC. It translates to CASSGWGVNEQYF.

The rearrangement joins TRBV20-1 to TRBJ1-2; D is undetermined. CDR1 DFQATT and CDR2 SNEGSKA come from the germline V gene (reference sequence). Trimming took 3 bases from V and 1 from J, leaving 9 bases between them. The CDR3 covers 13 residues. Written as DNA, the CDR3 is TGCAGTGCTAGTCCCAGGCTTAACTATGGCTACACCTTC. Translating gives CSASPRLNYGYTF.

This clone occurred once. The genes are TRBV7-9 and TRBJ2-7, with 9 bases lining up with TRBD1. The germline V gene has CDR1 SEHNR and CDR2 FQNEAQ (reference sequence). The CDR3 runs 17 residues. With V trimmed by 2 bases and J by 4 bases, 12 bases remained unmatched. CDR3 coding DNA: TGTGCCAGCAGCTTACCATCGGACGGGACAGGGAATTACGAGCAGTACTTC. Amino acids: CASSLPSDGTGNYEQYF.

The J gene is TRBJ2-3, the V gene TRBV28; TRBD1 matches 8 bases. The V gene's germline CDR1 is MDHEN and CDR2 SYDVKM. The trim removed 3 bases at V and 6 bases at J, leaving 5 bases unmatched. The CDR3 runs to 14 residues. This chain's CDR3 is CASSFTRDRDTQYF. Here the CDR3 DNA reads TGTGCCAGCAGTTTCACCCGGGACAGGGATACGCAGTATTTT.

The rearrangement uses TRBV7-9 and TRBJ1-2, with TRBD1 matching over 7 bases. The CDR3 length is 13 residues. Trimming removed 5 bases from V and 9 bases from J; junction bases left unmatched: 9. The germline V gene encodes CDR1 SEHNR and CDR2 FQNEAQ (reference sequence). In DNA, the CDR3 is TGTGCCAGCAGCGCCGACAGGGTGGGACGCTACACCTTC. Protein sequence: CASSADRVGRYTF.